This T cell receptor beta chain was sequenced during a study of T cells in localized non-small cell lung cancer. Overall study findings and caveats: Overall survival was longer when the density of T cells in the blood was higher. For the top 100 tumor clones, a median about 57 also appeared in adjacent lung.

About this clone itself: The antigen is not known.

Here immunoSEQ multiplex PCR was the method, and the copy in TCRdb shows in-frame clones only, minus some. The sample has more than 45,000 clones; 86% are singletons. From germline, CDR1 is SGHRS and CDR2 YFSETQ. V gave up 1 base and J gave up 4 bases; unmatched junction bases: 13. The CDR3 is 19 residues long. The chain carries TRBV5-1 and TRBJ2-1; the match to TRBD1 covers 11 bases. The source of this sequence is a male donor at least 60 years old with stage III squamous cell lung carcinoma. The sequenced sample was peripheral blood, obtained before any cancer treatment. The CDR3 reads CASSLFGTGGGPIYNEQFF. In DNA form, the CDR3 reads TGCGCCAGCAGCTTGTTCGGGACAGGGGGTGGTCCCATATACAATGAGCAGTTCTTC.